This T cell receptor beta chain was identified during a study of CD8 T cells in Susac syndrome. Whole-study results and caveats: The study conceded that relatively few individuals underwent its TCR sequencing and HLA analysis.

In the case of this clonotype: Its matching antigen is unknown.

Germline V gives CDR1 SQVTM, CDR2 ANQGSEA. The CDR3 is made up of 10 amino acids. V lost 4 bases and J lost 14, with 12 bases in between. An input of roughly 0.45 to 1 ug of RNA was subjected to reverse transcription using random hexamers. Amplification of TCR beta CDR3 spanned 54 Vbeta and 13 Jbeta via immunoSEQ multiplex PCR. Each CDR3 protein gets one entry after TCRdb re-called the immunoSEQ multiplex PCR reads with MiXCR. Of fewer than 150,000 distinct CDR3 sequences listed, around 94% are singletons. The authors sequenced TCR beta from blood CD8+ and CD4+ T cells. It was healthy donors who served as the controls, matched for age and sex.

The source material was CD8+ T cells from PBMCs. The V call is TRBV29-1, the J call TRBJ2-4, with D perhaps matching TRBD2 (6 bases). The sequence came from a human donor in good health. The CDR3 sequence: CSVVLEREYF. CDR3 nucleotide sequence: TGCAGCGTTGTGCTGGAGCGGGAGTACTTC.